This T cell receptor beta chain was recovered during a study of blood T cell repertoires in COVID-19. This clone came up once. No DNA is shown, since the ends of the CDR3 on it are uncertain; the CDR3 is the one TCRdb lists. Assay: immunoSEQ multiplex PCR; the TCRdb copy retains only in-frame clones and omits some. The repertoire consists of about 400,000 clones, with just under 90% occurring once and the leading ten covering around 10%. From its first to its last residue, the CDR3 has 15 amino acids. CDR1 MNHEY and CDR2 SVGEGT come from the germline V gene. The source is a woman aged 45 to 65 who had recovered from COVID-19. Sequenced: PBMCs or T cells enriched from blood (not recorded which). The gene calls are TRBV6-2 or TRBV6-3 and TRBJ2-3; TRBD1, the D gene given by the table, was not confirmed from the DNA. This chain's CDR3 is CASSTSGQGRDTQYF.